These T cell receptor beta chains were read from a single sample in a study of cytomegalovirus exposure and HLA in healthy donors. Some clones are missing from TCRdb's copy, which holds only in-frame ones; the method was immunoSEQ multiplex PCR. The sample yields about 170,000 clones, 80% to 90% seen once. Sequencing input: PBMCs. The receptors were sampled from a young man in good health and CMV-seropositive. The CDR3 runs from the conserved cysteine through the conserved F or W. A D gene is named only where the DNA matches it firmly. The size field is filled for only some rows; it gives once, few, many or a size class.

abundance	v_gene	j_gene	d_gene	CDR3nt	CDR3aa
.	TRBV7-8	TRBJ2-2	TRBD1	TGTGCCAGCAGCGCCCTTACAGGGGGAAACACCGGGGAGCTGTTTTTT	CASSALTGGNTGELFF
.	TRBV7-9	TRBJ1-4	.	TGCGCCAGCAGCTTAGGTCAGGGTGTAGAAAAACTGTTTTTT	CASSLGQGVEKLFF
.	TRBV19	TRBJ1-4	.	TGTGCCAGTAGTATTTCCTCCGGGGGGGCGTTGGGGGAAAAACTGTTTTTT	CASSISSGGALGEKLFF
.	TRBV6-4	TRBJ2-1	TRBD2	TGTGCCAGCAGTGACTCGGCTAGCGGGAGGAATGAGCAGTTCTTC	CASSDSASGRNEQFF
.	TRBV5-1	TRBJ2-1	TRBD1	TGCGCCAGCAGCTTGGCCGGACAGGGAGGCTCCTACAATGAGCAGTTCTTC	CASSLAGQGGSYNEQFF
.	TRBV7-8	TRBJ2-2	TRBD2	TGTGCCAGCAGCTTAGAGACTAGCGGCTTCACCGGGGAGCTGTTTTTT	CASSLETSGFTGELFF
few	TRBV5-4	TRBJ2-7	.	TGTGCCAGCAGCTTGGACTCCCAGCGATCCTCCTACGAGCAGTACTTC	CASSLDSQRSSYEQYF
.	TRBV7-9	TRBJ2-3	TRBD1	TGTGCCAGCAGCCCGTTGACAGGGGGTCAAGATACGCAGTATTTT	CASSPLTGGQDTQYF
.	TRBV27	TRBJ1-2	TRBD1	TGTGCCAGCAGGAATACAGGGGGCAATGGCTACACCTTC	CASRNTGGNGYTF
once	TRBV5-4	TRBJ2-1	TRBD2	TGTGCCAGCAGCTTTAGGTACGGACTAGCGGGAGACAATGAGCAGTTCTTC	CASSFRYGLAGDNEQFF
.	TRBV5-5	TRBJ2-7	.	TGTGCCAGCAGCGCACCGGACAGAACGAGGTCCTACGAGCAGTACTTC	CASSAPDRTRSYEQYF
.	TRBV19	TRBJ2-1	TRBD2	TGTGCCAGTAGTACGGGACTAGCGGGATTCGGCGACAATGAGCAGTTCTTC	CASSTGLAGFGDNEQFF
.	TRBV7-9	TRBJ2-1	.	TGTGCCAGCAGCTTAGGGACTCCCAGGGAGCAGTTCTTC	CASSLGTPREQFF
.	TRBV30	TRBJ1-2	.	TGTGCCTGGAGCCCTCGGGGGAGTGTTTATGGCTACACCTTC	CAWSPRGSVYGYTF
.	TRBV7-2	TRBJ2-1	.	TGTGCCAGCAGCCGACAGGTAGAGGTCTACAATGAGCAGTTCTTC	CASSRQVEVYNEQFF
.	TRBV10-3	TRBJ2-3	.	TGTGCCATCAGTGAGGGCAGATCCACAGATACGCAGTATTTT	CAISEGRSTDTQYF
.	TRBV7-8	TRBJ1-5	.	TGTGCCAGCAGCTTAAGTGGGAGGGCCGTCCCTCATCAGCCCCAGCATTTT	CASSLSGRAVPHQPQHF
once	TRBV19	TRBJ1-1	.	TGTGCCAGTAGTAGACAGGTTCTAGCCTCCGGCACTGAAGCTTTCTTT	CASSRQVLASGTEAFF
.	TRBV28	TRBJ2-7	.	TGTGCCAGCAGTCCAGACAATCTGGCCGACGAGCAGTACTTC	CASSPDNLADEQYF
.	TRBV5-8	TRBJ2-5	TRBD1	TGTGCCAGCCTATCCCTGGACAGGTCGGGGACCCAGTACTTC	CASLSLDRSGTQYF
.	TRBV5-4	TRBJ2-3	.	TGTGCCAGCAGCCCCACCCCGGGAATTCACACAGATACGCAGTATTTT	CASSPTPGIHTDTQYF
.	TRBV6-1	TRBJ1-2	.	TGTGCCAGCAGTGAATCTTGGGCGACGTTGGGCTATGGCTACACCTTC	CASSESWATLGYGYTF
.	TRBV6-6	TRBJ2-4	.	TGTGCCAGCAGTTTACTAGGGGGAAACATTCAGTACTTC	CASSLLGGNIQYF
.	TRBV2	TRBJ2-3	.	TGTGCCAGCAGTAACGGGGGTACGCAGTATTTT	CASSNGGTQYF
.	TRBV5-6	TRBJ1-4	TRBD1	TGTGCCAGCAGCTTTGACAGGGAGAATGAAAAACTGTTTTTT	CASSFDRENEKLFF
.	TRBV9	TRBJ2-1	.	TGTGCCAGCAGCGTAGAACCAGCGGACGTCTACAATGAGCAGTTCTTC	CASSVEPADVYNEQFF
.	TRBV5-4	TRBJ1-1	.	TGTGCCAGCAGCTTGGGGGGAGGTGGCTCTGAAGCTTTCTTT	CASSLGGGGSEAFF
.	TRBV10-3	TRBJ1-1	.	TGTGCCATCAGGACGGACAGAGGTAGCACTGAAGCTTTCTTT	CAIRTDRGSTEAFF
.	TRBV9	TRBJ1-3	.	TGTGCCAGCAGCGCGGCGGGAGGCTCTGGAAACACCATATATTTT	CASSAAGGSGNTIYF
.	TRBV5-1	TRBJ1-2	TRBD1	TGCGCCAGCAGCTTGCAAGCCGGGACAGCCTATGGCTACACCTTC	CASSLQAGTAYGYTF
.	TRBV5-1	TRBJ2-1	.	TGCGCCAGCAGCTTGGCCGCGCGGAGCTCCTACAATGAGCAGTTCTTC	CASSLAARSSYNEQFF
once	TRBV25-1	TRBJ2-7	TRBD2	TGTGCCAGCAGTCAATCAATGACTAGCGGGAGTGCCTACGAGCAGTACTTC	CASSQSMTSGSAYEQYF
.	TRBV27	TRBJ1-3	.	TGTGCCAGCAGTTTAACAGCTGGAAACACCATATATTTT	CASSLTAGNTIYF
once	TRBV6-1	TRBJ1-2	TRBD1	TGTGCCAGCAGCGTAACAGGGGTCTATGGCTACACCTTC	CASSVTGVYGYTF
.	TRBV7-8	TRBJ1-1	.	TGTGCCAGCAGCCAGACAGTAATGAACACTGAAGCTTTCTTT	CASSQTVMNTEAFF
once	TRBV18	TRBJ2-1	.	TGTGCCAGCTCATCGTTACCAGATGAGCAGTTCTTC	CASSSLPDEQFF
once	TRBV4-3	TRBJ1-2	TRBD1	TGCGCCAGCAGCCAAATCGGGACAGGGAAGGGCTACACCTTC	CASSQIGTGKGYTF
few	TRBV11-2	TRBJ2-2	.	TGTGCCAGCAGCCCTTACACCGGGGAGCTGTTTTTT	CASSPYTGELFF
.	TRBV7-2	TRBJ1-5	TRBD1	TGTGCCAGCAGCCCCCAGGGGGTAGAACAGCCCCAGCATTTT	CASSPQGVEQPQHF
once	TRBV19	TRBJ1-2	TRBD1	TGTGCCAGTACTCCGGACAGGGCACGCGGCTACACCTTC	CASTPDRARGYTF
.	TRBV14	TRBJ2-1	.	TGTGCCAGCAGCCCCCTGAAGCGGTACAATGAGCAGTTCTTC	CASSPLKRYNEQFF
.	TRBV10-1	TRBJ2-1	TRBD2	TGCGCCAGCAGTGGATTGCGGCTAGCGGCCTACAATGAGCAGTTCTTC	CASSGLRLAAYNEQFF
.	TRBV10-1	TRBJ1-3	TRBD1	TGCGCCAGCACTATAATACAGGGGCGGAGAAACACCATATATTTT	CASTIIQGRRNTIYF
.	TRBV5-1	TRBJ2-1	TRBD2	TGCGCCAGCAGCTTGGCCGGGACTAGCGGTTACAATGAGCAGTTCTTC	CASSLAGTSGYNEQFF
.	TRBV25-1	TRBJ2-5	.	TGTGCCAGCAGCCCGGCCCGAGGTCAAGAGACCCAGTACTTC	CASSPARGQETQYF
.	TRBV30	TRBJ2-7	TRBD1	TGTGCCTGGAGTGGGGTCACGCCCCGGGGGACAGGGACCTACGAGCAGTACTTC	CAWSGVTPRGTGTYEQYF
.	TRBV10-1	TRBJ2-1	TRBD2	TGCGCCAGCAGTGAGTCTCGGGGACTAGCCCCCTACAATGAGCAGTTCTTC	CASSESRGLAPYNEQFF
.	TRBV10-3	TRBJ1-1	TRBD1	TGTGCCATCCGCCAGGGACAGGGGGCCCCGAACACTGAAGCTTTCTTT	CAIRQGQGAPNTEAFF
once	TRBV5-1	TRBJ2-5	.	TGCGCCAGCAGCCTACTAGACTGGTACCAAGAGACCCAGTACTTC	CASSLLDWYQETQYF
few	TRBV4-3	TRBJ2-1	TRBD2	TGCGCCAGCAGCCAAGCTAGCGGGAGAATAGATGAGCAGTTCTTC	CASSQASGRIDEQFF
.	TRBV5-5	TRBJ1-4	.	TGTGCCAGCAGTAACAGGGATGCAACTAATGAAAAACTGTTTTTT	CASSNRDATNEKLFF
.	TRBV5-1	TRBJ1-1	TRBD1	TGCGCCAGCAGCCCAGGGACAGGGTGGACCACTGAAGCTTTCTTT	CASSPGTGWTTEAFF
.	TRBV6-1	TRBJ2-4	.	TGTGCCAGCAGCGCCAGGAAAAACATTCAGTACTTC	CASSARKNIQYF
once	TRBV5-4	TRBJ2-3	TRBD2	TGTGTCAGCAGCTCGGGGACTAGCGGGAGGACAGATACGCAGTATTTT	CVSSSGTSGRTDTQYF
.	TRBV7-3	TRBJ1-2	TRBD1	TGTGCCAGCAGCTTAACAGGGCGACAGGGTGGCTACACCTTC	CASSLTGRQGGYTF
.	TRBV27	TRBJ2-1	TRBD2	TGTGCCAGCAGTACCCGGACTAGCGGGAGGACCTACAATGAGCAGTTCTTC	CASSTRTSGRTYNEQFF
.	TRBV27	TRBJ1-1	.	TGTGCCAGCAGTCGGGGGGCTTTCACTGAAGCTTTCTTT	CASSRGAFTEAFF